Included here is one T cell receptor beta chain sequence, with context. The data belong to a study of blood T cell repertoires in COVID-19. Study information: Spain, Italy and the United States supplied samples that represented acute and convalescent COVID-19. T cells, B-cell-depleted T cells, or PBMCs supplied cDNA or gDNA.

The CDR3 spans 16 residues. CDR1 KGHDR and CDR2 SFDVKD come from the germline V gene. The V and J ends lost 4 bases and 1 base, in that order; junction bases with no gene match: 7. Per the original data handling: Cell counts per sample came from amplifying reference gene primers. Measured with immunoSEQ multiplex PCR; TCRdb has only the in-frame clones, and not every one. The V and J calls and clone size come from that table; D and trimming were worked out from the DNA. The sample has fewer than 85,000 clones; over 65% are singletons. This sequence joins TRBV24-1 and TRBJ2-3, with 7 nucleotides matching TRBD2. This TCR was sampled from a human donor with acute or convalescent COVID-19. The donor label of this sample is uncertain. The specimen sequenced was peripheral blood. The CDR3 protein is CATSDRRREGTDTQYF. In DNA form, the CDR3 reads TGTGCCACCAGTGACCGACGTCGGGAGGGCACAGATACGCAGTATTTT.